A single sample gave rise to the 19 T cell receptor beta chains below, sequenced in a study of T cell repertoires in ileal Crohn's disease. The time point was: neoterminal ileum biopsy at postoperative endoscopy, about 6 months after surgery. The protocol was immunoSEQ multiplex PCR, while the TCRdb copy is restricted to in-frame clones and leaves out a portion. This sample has about 13,000 clones; 60% to 80% occur once, and the top ten carry approximately 8%. The sequenced sample was ileal tissue. The receptors originated from an adult with Crohn's disease.

CDR3 coding DNA: TGTGCCAGCAGCCATCAACTCGACAGGGGGCCAGGAAACACCATATATTTT. Its translation is CASSHQLDRGPGNTIYF. The gene calls are TRBV11-2 and TRBJ1-3, with 10 bases aligning to TRBD1. The germline CDR1 and CDR2 sequences are SGHAT and FQNNGV. The CDR3 has 17 amino acids. Trimming cost V 5 bases and J 4 bases; bases outside gene matches: 11.

This chain's CDR3 is CAISSQGDQGGYTF. CDR3 nucleotides: TGTGCCATCAGTTCACAGGGAGATCAGGGAGGCTACACCTTC. This chain connects TRBV10-3 to TRBJ1-2, with D perhaps matching TRBD1 (6 bases). V was cut by 5 bases and J by 8 bases, with 18 bases left in between. This CDR3 has 14 residues. Looked up from germline, CDR1 is ENHRY and CDR2 is SYGVKD.

The chain recombines TRBV5-8 with TRBJ1-2; D remains unclear. V dropped 4 bases and J dropped 4 bases, with 11 bases sitting between them. The CDR3 is made up of 13 amino acids. Germline V gives CDR1 SGHTS, CDR2 YDEGEE. In DNA, the CDR3 is TGTGCCAGCAGCCCAATAGGGATCTATGGCTACACCTTC. As protein: CASSPIGIYGYTF.

Remarks on this clone: Other DNA sequences in this specimen translate into the identical CDR3. The CDR3 nucleotides read TGTGCCAGCAGCCTGGGACAGCAAGAGACCCAGTACTTC. It translates to CASSLGQQETQYF. The rearrangement links TRBV7-6 to TRBJ2-5; 7 bases are a match to TRBD1. The CDR3 has 13 residues. Germline-derived CDR1 and CDR2 are SGHVS and FNYEAQ. V was clipped by 5 bases and J by 2 bases; unmatched bases: 2.

The V call is TRBV6-5, the J call TRBJ1-2; the D is unclear. Germline-derived CDR1 and CDR2 are MNHEY and SVGAGI. Trimming pared 0 bases from V and 5 bases from J, leaving 10 bases between. The CDR3 is made up of 14 amino acids. This CDR3 is CASSYSPFSYGYTF. The CDR3 region has the DNA TGTGCCAGCAGTTACTCGCCCTTTTCTTATGGCTACACCTTC.

The rearrangement joins TRBV7-9 to TRBJ2-7, with D perhaps being TRBD1 or TRBD2 (6 bases each). V was clipped by 5 bases and J by 5 bases, with 22 bases between them. The CDR3 is 16 residues long. CDR1 and CDR2 (germline): SEHNR, FQNEAQ (reference sequence). The CDR3 sequence: CASSQPRGEYRDEQYF. The CDR3, as DNA: TGTGCCAGCAGCCAACCTAGGGGGGAGTACAGGGACGAGCAGTACTTC.

The chain links TRBV18 to TRBJ1-2; no clear D. The germline V and J ends were trimmed by 3 bases and 3 bases, with 8 bases remaining between them. Germline CDR1 is KGHSH and CDR2 is LQKENI. CDR3 length: 13 amino acids. The CDR3 region is CASSPQEDYGYTF. In DNA form, the CDR3 reads TGTGCCAGCTCACCGCAGGAAGACTATGGCTACACCTTC.

This clone qualifies as medium-sized. The chain couples TRBV5-1 to TRBJ1-1; D uncertain. V was clipped by 5 bases and J by 2 bases, with 10 bases between them. This CDR3 has 13 amino acids. Germline V gene data show CDR1 as SGHRS and CDR2 as YFSETQ. CDR3 protein: CASRTGQNTEAFF. The CDR3 DNA reads as TGCGCCAGCAGAACCGGCCAAAACACTGAAGCTTTCTTT.

In its sample, this clone was seen a few times. The V call is TRBV7-9, the J call TRBJ1-3; D is unresolved. The CDR3 is 14 residues long. Germline CDR1 and CDR2: SEHNR and FQNEAQ (reference sequence). V shed 6 bases and J shed 2 bases, with 11 bases lying between them. The CDR3 is CASSPPGPGNTIYF. The CDR3 DNA sequence: TGTGCCAGCAGTCCACCGGGCCCTGGAAACACCATATATTTT.

This clone was seen more than once but under ten times. The chain joins TRBV28 to TRBJ1-3, with no clear D. Germline V gene data show CDR1 as MDHEN and CDR2 as SYDVKM. Deletions cut 8 bases from V and 4 bases from J, with 12 bases between. This CDR3 has 13 residues. In DNA form, the CDR3 reads TGTGCCAGCCTTCTTGTATCCGGAAACACCATATATTTT. This sequence encodes CASLLVSGNTIYF. Complete variable domain (other parts from reference TRBV28 and TRBJ1-3): DVKVTQSSRYLVKRTGEKVFLECVQDMDHENMFWYRQDPGLGLRLIYFSYDVKMKEKGDIPEGYSVSREKKERFSLILESASTNQTSMYLCASLLVSGNTIYFGEGSWLTVV.

The chain has TRBV7-9 and TRBJ2-7; 8 positions agree with TRBD1. CDR1 SEHNR and CDR2 FQNEAQ come from the germline V gene (reference sequence). V lost 1 base to trimming and J lost 3 bases; unmatched junction nucleotides: 2. The CDR3 totals 14 residues. Here the CDR3 DNA reads TGTGCCAGCAGCTTAGAACAGGGGGTCTACGAGCAGTACTTC. This gives the protein CASSLEQGVYEQYF. Full variable domain (outside the CDR3, taken from reference TRBV7-9 and TRBJ2-7): DTGVSQNPRHKITKRGQNVTFRCDPISEHNRLYWYRQTLGQGPEFLTYFQNEAQLEKSRLLSDRFSAERPKGSFSTLEIQRTEQGDSAMYLCASSLEQGVYEQYFGPGTRLTVT.

This chain links TRBV4-1 with TRBJ1-2, with D unresolved. The germline V gene encodes CDR1 MGHRA and CDR2 YSYEKL. The CDR3 totals 13 residues. V gave up 0 bases and J gave up 6 bases, with 8 bases separating them. In nucleotides, the CDR3 is TGCGCCAGCAGCCAAGAGACCAGCCATGGCTACACCTTC. This codes for CASSQETSHGYTF.

This clone was seen more than once but under ten times. J is TRBJ2-6 and V is TRBV14, with D hard to call. The germline CDR1 and CDR2 sequences are SGHDN and FVKESK. The V end was cut by 4 bases, the J end by 4 bases, with 5 bases between. This CDR3 has 13 residues. CDR3 protein: CASSLGGANVLTF. The DNA for the CDR3 is TGTGCCAGCAGCCTCGGGGGGGCCAACGTCCTGACTTTC.

This rearrangement joins TRBV29-1 to TRBJ1-2, with a tentative D call TRBD1 (6 bases). Between the trimmed V and J ends, which lost 6 bases and 6 bases, there was a span of 20 bases. This CDR3 is 14 amino acids long. Germline-derived CDR1 and CDR2 are SQVTM and ANQGSEA. The CDR3 region is CSVTPTGLPDGYTF. In nucleotides, the CDR3 is TGCAGCGTAACTCCGACAGGACTCCCAGATGGCTACACCTTC.

This chain uses TRBV14 with TRBJ1-1; the match to TRBD1 covers 9 bases. Germline V gene data show CDR1 as SGHDN and CDR2 as FVKESK. J was trimmed by 4 bases and V by 8 bases; bases with no gene match: 8. CDR3 length: 14 amino acids. The CDR3 reads CASYLTTGGTEAFF. The CDR3 nucleotides are TGTGCCAGCTACCTTACGACAGGGGGCACTGAAGCTTTCTTT.

The chain couples TRBV19 to TRBJ1-2; no firm D call. The CDR3 sequence is 17 residues long. Per germline, CDR1 LNHDA and CDR2 SQIVND (reference sequence). The V and J ends lost 3 bases and 7 bases respectively, with 24 bases between them. CDR3 region: CASSMEGFGSSLSGYTF. DNA for the CDR3: TGTGCCAGTAGTATGGAAGGTTTTGGCAGTTCCCTATCTGGCTACACCTTC.

This clone was counted a few times. The J gene is TRBJ2-1, the V gene TRBV5-1, with D hard to call. CDR3 length: 14 amino acids. V was shortened by 1 base and J by 7 bases, with 12 bases between the two germline ends. Germline CDR1 is SGHRS and CDR2 is YFSETQ. The CDR3 nucleotides read TGCGCCAGCAGCTTGACCCTGTACACGAATGAGCAGTTCTTC. Translating gives CASSLTLYTNEQFF.

The chain couples TRBV7-8 to TRBJ2-3; 9 bases fit TRBD2. Per germline, CDR1 SGHVS and CDR2 FQNEAQ. Trimming removed 7 bases from V and 5 bases from J; junction bases left unmatched: 10. The CDR3 is 15 residues long. CDR3 region: CASTSLRGGLDTQYF. The DNA for the CDR3 is TGTGCCAGCACCTCCCTGCGGGGGGGCTTAGATACGCAGTATTTT.

By share, this clone ranks as medium-sized. The genes are TRBV5-8 and TRBJ2-5; the D is unclear. Germline V CDR1 and CDR2: SGHTS, YDEGEE. The CDR3 contains 13 residues. With 4 bases removed from V and 5 bases from J, the gap between germline ends came to 12 bases. This CDR3 is CASSLGLRETQYF. The CDR3 DNA is TGTGCCAGCAGCCTGGGCCTTAGGGAGACCCAGTACTTC.